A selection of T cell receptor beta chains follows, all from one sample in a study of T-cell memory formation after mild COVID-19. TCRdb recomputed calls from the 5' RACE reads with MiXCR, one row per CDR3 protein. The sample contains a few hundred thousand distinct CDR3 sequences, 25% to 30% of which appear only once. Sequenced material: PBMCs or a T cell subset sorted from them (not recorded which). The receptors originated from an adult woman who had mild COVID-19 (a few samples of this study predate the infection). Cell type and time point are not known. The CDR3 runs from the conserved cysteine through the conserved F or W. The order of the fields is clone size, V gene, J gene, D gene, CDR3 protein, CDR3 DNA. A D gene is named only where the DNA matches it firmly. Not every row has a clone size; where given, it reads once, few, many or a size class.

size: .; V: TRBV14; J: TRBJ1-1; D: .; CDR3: CASSQVSWLVGTEAFF; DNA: TGTGCCAGCAGCCAGGTTTCCTGGTTAGTAGGCACTGAAGCTTTCTTT
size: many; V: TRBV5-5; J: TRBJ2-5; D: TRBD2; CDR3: CASSLLAGGQETQYF; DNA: TGTGCCAGCAGCTTGCTAGCGGGGGGGCAAGAGACCCAGTACTTC
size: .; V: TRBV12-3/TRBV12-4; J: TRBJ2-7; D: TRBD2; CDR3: CASSLLAGGPHEQYF; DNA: TGTGCCAGCAGCTTACTAGCGGGGGGGCCCCACGAGCAGTACTTC
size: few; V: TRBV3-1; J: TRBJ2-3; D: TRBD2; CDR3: CASSQDRRGALDTQYF; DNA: TGTGCCAGCAGCCAAGATCGGCGGGGGGCCCTAGATACGCAGTATTTT
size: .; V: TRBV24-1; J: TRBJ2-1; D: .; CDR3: CATRGPGAEQFF; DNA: TGTGCCACCAGGGGGCCTGGGGCCGAGCAGTTCTTC
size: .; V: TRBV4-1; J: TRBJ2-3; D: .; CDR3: CASSYRDSGSPDTQYF; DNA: TGCGCCAGCAGCTACCGGGACTCTGGGTCCCCAGATACGCAGTATTTT
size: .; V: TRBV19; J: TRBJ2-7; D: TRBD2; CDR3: CASQAMGGSNEQYF; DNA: TGTGCCAGTCAGGCCATGGGCGGGAGCAACGAGCAGTACTTC
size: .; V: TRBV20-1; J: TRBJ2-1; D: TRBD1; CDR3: CSAPGTGAFNEQFF; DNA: TGCAGTGCTCCCGGGACAGGGGCTTTTAATGAGCAGTTCTTC
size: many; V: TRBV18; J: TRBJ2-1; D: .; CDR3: CASSPFTDFSYNEQFF; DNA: TGTGCCAGCTCACCGTTTACAGATTTTTCCTACAATGAGCAGTTCTTC
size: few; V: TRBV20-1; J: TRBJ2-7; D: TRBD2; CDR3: CSAREGGSAYEQYF; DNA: TGCAGTGCTAGAGAGGGCGGGAGTGCCTACGAGCAGTACTTC
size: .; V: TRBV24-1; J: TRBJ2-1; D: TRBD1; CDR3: CATSDPTGIEQFF; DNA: TGTGCCACCAGTGATCCGACAGGGATTGAGCAGTTCTTC
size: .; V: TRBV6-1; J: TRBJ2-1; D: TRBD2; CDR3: CASSARFSGDTLAEQFF; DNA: TGTGCCAGCAGCGCCAGATTTAGCGGGGACACCCTAGCTGAGCAGTTCTTC
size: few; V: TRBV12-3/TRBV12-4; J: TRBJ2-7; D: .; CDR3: CASSSSTSYEQYF; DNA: TGTGCCAGCAGTTCCTCGACTAGCTACGAGCAGTACTTC
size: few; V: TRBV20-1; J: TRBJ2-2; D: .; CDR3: CSARPLKATGELFF; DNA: TGCAGTGCGCGGCCCCTAAAAGCCACCGGGGAGCTGTTTTTT
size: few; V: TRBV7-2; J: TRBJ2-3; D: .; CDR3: CASSFRALTDTQYF; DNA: TGTGCCAGCAGCTTTCGGGCCCTCACAGATACGCAGTATTTT
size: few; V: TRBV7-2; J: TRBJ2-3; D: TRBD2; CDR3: CASSGTSGYQVADTQYF; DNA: TGTGCCAGCAGCGGGACTAGCGGGTATCAGGTCGCAGATACGCAGTATTTT
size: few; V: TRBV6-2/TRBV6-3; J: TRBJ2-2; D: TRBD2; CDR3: CASGSGRAWELFF; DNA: TGTGCCAGCGGAAGCGGGAGGGCCTGGGAGCTGTTTTTT
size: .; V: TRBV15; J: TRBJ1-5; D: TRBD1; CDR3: CATRGERLSGDRGQPQHF; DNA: TGTGCCACCAGAGGAGAGAGGTTGAGCGGGGACAGGGGTCAGCCCCAGCATTTT
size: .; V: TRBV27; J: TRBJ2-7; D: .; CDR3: CASSPTGAGVYEQYF; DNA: TGTGCCAGCAGTCCTACGGGGGCAGGGGTCTACGAGCAGTACTTC
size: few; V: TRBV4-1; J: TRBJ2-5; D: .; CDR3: CASSQDPQGRVQETQYF; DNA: TGCGCCAGCAGCCAAGACCCCCAGGGCAGGGTCCAAGAGACCCAGTACTTC
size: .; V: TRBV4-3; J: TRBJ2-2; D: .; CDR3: CASSQAAGLATGELFF; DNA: TGCGCCAGCAGCCAAGCAGCAGGGTTGGCCACCGGGGAGCTGTTTTTT
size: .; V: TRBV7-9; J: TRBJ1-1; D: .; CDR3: CASSPPGPLNTEAFF; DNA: TGTGCCAGCAGCCCGCCCGGACCGTTGAACACTGAAGCTTTCTTT
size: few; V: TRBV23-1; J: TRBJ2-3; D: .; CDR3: CASSQSRSIWKTQYF; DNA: TGCGCCAGCAGTCAATCGAGATCAATCTGGAAAACGCAGTATTTT
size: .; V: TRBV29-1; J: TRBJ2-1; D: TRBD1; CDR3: CSVDVGTVDYNEQFF; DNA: TGCAGCGTTGACGTAGGGACAGTGGACTACAATGAGCAGTTCTTC
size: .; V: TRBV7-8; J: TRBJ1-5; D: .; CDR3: CASSLSWQSNQPQHF; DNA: TGTGCCAGCAGCTTAAGTTGGCAGAGCAATCAGCCCCAGCATTTT
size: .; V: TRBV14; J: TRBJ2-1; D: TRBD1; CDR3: CASSQDRVGLYEQFF; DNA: TGTGCCAGCAGTCAGGACAGGGTCGGCTTATATGAGCAGTTCTTC
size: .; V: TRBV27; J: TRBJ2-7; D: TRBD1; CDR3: CASSLSYSQGAPYEQYF; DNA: TGTGCCAGCAGTTTATCGTACTCGCAGGGGGCTCCCTACGAGCAGTACTTC
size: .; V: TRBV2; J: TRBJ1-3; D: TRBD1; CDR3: CASNGADRAGNTIYF; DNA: TGTGCCAGCAATGGGGCCGACAGGGCTGGAAACACCATATATTTT
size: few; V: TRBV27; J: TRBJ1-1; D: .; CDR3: CASSLGGWTEAFF; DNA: TGTGCCAGCAGTTTAGGGGGCTGGACTGAAGCTTTCTTT
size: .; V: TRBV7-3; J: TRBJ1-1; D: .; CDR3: CASSLSPSMNTEAFF; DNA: TGTGCCAGCAGCTTATCCCCGAGCATGAACACTGAAGCTTTCTTT
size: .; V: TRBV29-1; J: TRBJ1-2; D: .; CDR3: CSVRDTYGYTF; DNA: TGCAGCGTGAGGGACACCTATGGCTACACCTTC
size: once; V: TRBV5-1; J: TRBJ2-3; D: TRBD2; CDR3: CASSLSLRGDYTDTQYF; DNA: TGCGCCAGCAGCTTGAGTTTGCGGGGGGATTACACAGATACGCAGTATTTT
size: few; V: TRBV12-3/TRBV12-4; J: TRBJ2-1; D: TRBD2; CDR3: CASATSSYNEQFF; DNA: TGTGCCAGTGCGACTAGCAGCTACAATGAGCAGTTCTTC
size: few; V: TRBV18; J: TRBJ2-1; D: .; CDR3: CASSPTFGGNEQFF; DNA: TGTGCCAGCTCACCAACATTTGGGGGAAATGAGCAGTTCTTC
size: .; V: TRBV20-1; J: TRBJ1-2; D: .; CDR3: CSPGRDYGYTF; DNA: TGCTCGCCCGGGAGGGACTATGGCTACACCTTC
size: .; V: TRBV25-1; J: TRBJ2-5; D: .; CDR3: CASKRGVETQYF; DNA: TGTGCCAGCAAGAGGGGGGTTGAGACCCAGTACTTC
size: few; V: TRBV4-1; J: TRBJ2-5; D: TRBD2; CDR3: CASSLEPGLQETQYF; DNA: TGCGCCAGCAGCCTAGAACCGGGACTACAAGAGACCCAGTACTTC
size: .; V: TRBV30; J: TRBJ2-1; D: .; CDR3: CAWDPHGTTNEQFF; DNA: TGTGCCTGGGACCCCCACGGGACCACCAATGAGCAGTTCTTC
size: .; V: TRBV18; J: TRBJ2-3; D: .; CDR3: CASSPPSRGLTDTQYF; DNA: TGTGCCAGCTCACCACCGAGCAGGGGTTTGACAGATACGCAGTATTTT
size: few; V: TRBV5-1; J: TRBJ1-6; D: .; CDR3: CASSLAGPNSPLHF; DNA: TGCGCCAGCAGCTTGGCAGGTCCCAATTCACCCCTCCACTTT
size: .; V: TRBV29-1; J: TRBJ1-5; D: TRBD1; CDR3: CSVGNRGDQPQHF; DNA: TGCAGCGTTGGAAACAGGGGGGATCAGCCCCAGCATTTT
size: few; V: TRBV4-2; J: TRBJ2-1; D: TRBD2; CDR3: CASSFTRGTSFDEQFF; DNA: TGTGCCAGCAGCTTCACCAGAGGGACTAGTTTCGATGAGCAGTTCTTC
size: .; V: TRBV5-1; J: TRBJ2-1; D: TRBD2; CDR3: CASSPRGRGGDEQFF; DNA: TGCGCCAGCAGCCCAAGGGGGCGGGGGGGCGATGAGCAGTTCTTC
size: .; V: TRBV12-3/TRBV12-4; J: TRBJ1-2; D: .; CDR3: CASSSHPAGAQSGYTF; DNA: TGTGCCAGCAGTTCCCACCCGGCTGGGGCTCAGAGTGGCTACACCTTC
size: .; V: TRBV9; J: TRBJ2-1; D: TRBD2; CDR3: CASSAGTTLWEEQFF; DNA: TGTGCCAGCAGCGCCGGGACTACCCTATGGGAGGAGCAGTTCTTC
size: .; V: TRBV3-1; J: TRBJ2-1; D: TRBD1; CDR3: CASSAGTGGDEQFF; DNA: TGTGCCAGCAGTGCCGGGACAGGGGGCGATGAGCAGTTCTTC
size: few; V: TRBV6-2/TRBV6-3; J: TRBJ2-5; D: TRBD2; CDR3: CASGSLAAAGETQYF; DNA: TGTGCCAGCGGTTCACTAGCGGCAGCAGGGGAGACCCAGTACTTC
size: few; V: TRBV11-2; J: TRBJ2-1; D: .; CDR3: CASSAWSYNEQFF; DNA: TGTGCCAGCAGCGCCTGGTCCTACAATGAGCAGTTCTTC
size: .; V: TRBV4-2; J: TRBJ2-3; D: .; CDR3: CASSQGPGTTDTQYF; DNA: TGTGCCAGCAGCCAAGGTCCAGGGACCACAGATACGCAGTATTTT
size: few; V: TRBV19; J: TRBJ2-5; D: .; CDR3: CASSIQAGETQYF; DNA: TGTGCCAGTAGTATACAGGCGGGAGAGACCCAGTACTTC
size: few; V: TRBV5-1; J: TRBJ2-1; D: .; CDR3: CASSSFGDVYNEQFF; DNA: TGCGCCAGCAGCTCTTTTGGGGACGTCTACAATGAGCAGTTCTTC
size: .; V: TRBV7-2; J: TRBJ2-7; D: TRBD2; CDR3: CASRTTSAVYEQYF; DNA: TGTGCCAGCAGGACCACTAGCGCAGTATACGAGCAGTACTTC
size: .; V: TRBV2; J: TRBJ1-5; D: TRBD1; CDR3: CASRDTGGVGQPQHF; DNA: TGTGCCAGCAGAGATACAGGGGGCGTGGGTCAGCCCCAGCATTTT
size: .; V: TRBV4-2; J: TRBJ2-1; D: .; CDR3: CASSQVSGDSNEQFF; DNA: TGTGCCAGCAGCCAAGTGTCGGGAGACTCTAATGAGCAGTTCTTC
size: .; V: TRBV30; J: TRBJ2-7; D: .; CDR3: CAWSVQPKQYF; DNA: TGTGCCTGGAGTGTCCAACCTAAGCAGTACTTC
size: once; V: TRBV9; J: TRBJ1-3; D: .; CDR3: CASSPSGTHSGNTIYF; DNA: TGTGCCAGCAGCCCCTCCGGGACCCATTCTGGAAACACCATATATTTT
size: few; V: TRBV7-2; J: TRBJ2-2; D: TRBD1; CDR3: CASITERQGGKTTLHGELFF; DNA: TGTGCCAGCATAACGGAGAGACAGGGGGGAAAGACAACCCTCCACGGGGAGCTGTTTTTT
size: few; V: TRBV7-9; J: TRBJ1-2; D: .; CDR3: CASSLVAGDGYTF; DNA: TGTGCCAGCAGCTTAGTGGCAGGGGATGGCTACACCTTC
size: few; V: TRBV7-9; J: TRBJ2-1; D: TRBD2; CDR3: CASSTPNSGSWNEQFF; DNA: TGTGCCAGCAGCACCCCTAATAGCGGGAGCTGGAATGAGCAGTTCTTC